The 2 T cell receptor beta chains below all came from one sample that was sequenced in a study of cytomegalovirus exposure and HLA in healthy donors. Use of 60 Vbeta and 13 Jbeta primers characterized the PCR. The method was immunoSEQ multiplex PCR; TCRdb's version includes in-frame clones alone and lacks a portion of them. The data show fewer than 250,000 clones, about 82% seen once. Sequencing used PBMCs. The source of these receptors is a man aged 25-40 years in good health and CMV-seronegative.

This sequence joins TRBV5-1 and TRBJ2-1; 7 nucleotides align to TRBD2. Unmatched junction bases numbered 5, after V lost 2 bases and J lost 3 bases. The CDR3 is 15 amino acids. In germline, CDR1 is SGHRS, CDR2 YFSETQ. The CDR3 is CASSFAAGSYNEQFF. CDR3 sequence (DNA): TGCGCCAGCAGCTTCGCAGCGGGGAGCTACAATGAGCAGTTCTTC.

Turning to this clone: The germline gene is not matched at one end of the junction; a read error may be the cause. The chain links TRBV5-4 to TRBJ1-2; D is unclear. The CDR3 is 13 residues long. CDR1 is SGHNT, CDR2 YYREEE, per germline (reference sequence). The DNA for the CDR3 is TGTGCCAGCAGCCCGGGAACTAACTATGGCTACACCTTT. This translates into CASSPGTNYGYTF.